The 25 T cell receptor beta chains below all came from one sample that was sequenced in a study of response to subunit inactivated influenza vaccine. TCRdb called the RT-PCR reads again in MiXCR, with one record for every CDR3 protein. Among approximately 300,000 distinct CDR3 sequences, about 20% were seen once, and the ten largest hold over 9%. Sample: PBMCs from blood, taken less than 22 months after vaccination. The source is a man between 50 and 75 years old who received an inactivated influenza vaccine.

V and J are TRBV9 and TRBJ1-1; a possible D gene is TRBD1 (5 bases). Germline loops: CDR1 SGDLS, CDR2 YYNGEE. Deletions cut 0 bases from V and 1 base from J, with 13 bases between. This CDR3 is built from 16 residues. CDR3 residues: CASSVASGLWNTEAFF. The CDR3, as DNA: TGTGCCAGCAGCGTAGCCTCGGGACTCTGGAACACTGAAGCTTTCTTT.

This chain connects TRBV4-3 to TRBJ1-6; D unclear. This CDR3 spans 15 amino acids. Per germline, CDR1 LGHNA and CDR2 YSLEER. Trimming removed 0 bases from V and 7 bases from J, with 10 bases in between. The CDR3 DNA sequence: TGCGCCAGCAGCCAAGACATGCCTAGAAATTCACCCCTCCACTTT. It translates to CASSQDMPRNSPLHF.

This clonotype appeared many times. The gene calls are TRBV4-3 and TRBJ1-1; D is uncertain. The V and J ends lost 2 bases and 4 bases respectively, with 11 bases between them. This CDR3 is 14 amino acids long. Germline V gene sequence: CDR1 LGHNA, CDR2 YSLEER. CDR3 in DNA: TGCGCCAGCAGCCAAACAACGGGGTCCACTGAAGCTTTCTTT. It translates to CASSQTTGSTEAFF.

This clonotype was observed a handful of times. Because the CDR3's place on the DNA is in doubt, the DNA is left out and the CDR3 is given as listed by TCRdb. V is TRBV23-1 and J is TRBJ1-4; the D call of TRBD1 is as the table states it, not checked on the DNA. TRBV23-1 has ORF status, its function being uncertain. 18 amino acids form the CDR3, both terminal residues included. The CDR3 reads CASSQTNKTGELCANCFF.

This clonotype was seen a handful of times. The CDR3 DNA sequence: TGTGCAAGTCGCTTTGTGGGGCACCCTGGAAACACCATATATTTT. This translates into CASRFVGHPGNTIYF. This chain uses TRBV12-2 with TRBJ1-3; the D call TRBD1 from the table was never checked on the DNA. TRBV12-2 is described as a pseudogene. The length of the CDR3 is 15 residues.

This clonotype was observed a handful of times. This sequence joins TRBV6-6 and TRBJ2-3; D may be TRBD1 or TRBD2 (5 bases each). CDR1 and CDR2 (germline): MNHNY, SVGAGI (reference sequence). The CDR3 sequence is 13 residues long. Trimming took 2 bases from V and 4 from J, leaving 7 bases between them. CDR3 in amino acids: CASSYLGADTQYF. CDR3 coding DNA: TGTGCCAGCAGTTACCTGGGGGCAGATACGCAGTATTTT.

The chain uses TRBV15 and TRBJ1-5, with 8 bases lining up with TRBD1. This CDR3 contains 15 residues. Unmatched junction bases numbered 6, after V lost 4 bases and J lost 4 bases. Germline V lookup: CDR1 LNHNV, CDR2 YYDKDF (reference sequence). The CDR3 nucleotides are TGTGCCACCAGCAAAAAGGGACAGGCAAATCAGCCCCAGCATTTT. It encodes CATSKKGQANQPQHF.

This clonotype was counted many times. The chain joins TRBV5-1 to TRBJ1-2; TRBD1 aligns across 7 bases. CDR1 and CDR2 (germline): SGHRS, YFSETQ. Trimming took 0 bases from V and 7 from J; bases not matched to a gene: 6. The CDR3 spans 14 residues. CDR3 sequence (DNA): TGCGCCAGCAGCTTGGGGGCGACAGGGTCTGGCTACACCTTC. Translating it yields CASSLGATGSGYTF.

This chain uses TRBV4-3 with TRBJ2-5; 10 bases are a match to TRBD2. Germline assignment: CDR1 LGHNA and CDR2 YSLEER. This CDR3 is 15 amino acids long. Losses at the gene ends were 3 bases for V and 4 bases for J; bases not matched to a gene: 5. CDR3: CASSHASGSGETQYF. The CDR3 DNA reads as TGCGCCAGCAGCCACGCTAGCGGGAGCGGAGAGACCCAGTACTTC.

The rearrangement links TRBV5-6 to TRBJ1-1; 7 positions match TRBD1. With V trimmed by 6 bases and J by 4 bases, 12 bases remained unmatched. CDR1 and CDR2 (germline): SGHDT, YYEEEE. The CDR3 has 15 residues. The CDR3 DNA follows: TGTGCCAGCACCCAGGGGGAGGCTTGGGTCACTGAAGCTTTCTTT. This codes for CASTQGEAWVTEAFF.

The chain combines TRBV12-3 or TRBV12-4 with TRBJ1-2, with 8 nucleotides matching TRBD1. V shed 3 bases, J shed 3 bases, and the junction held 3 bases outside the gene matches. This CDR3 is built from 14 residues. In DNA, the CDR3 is TGTGCCAGCAGTTTTACAGGGGGTCACTATGGCTACACCTTC. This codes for CASSFTGGHYGYTF.

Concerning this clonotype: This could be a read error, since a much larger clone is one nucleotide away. DNA for the CDR3: TGCAGCGTTGTGCAGGGCGCAAACACTGAAGCTTTCTTT. It translates to CSVVQGANTEAFF. The J gene is TRBJ1-1, the V gene TRBV29-1; D perhaps matches TRBD1 (5 bases). CDR1 is SQVTM and CDR2 is ANQGSEA in the germline V gene. There are 13 residues in the CDR3. V was pared by 4 bases and J by 2 bases, with 11 bases between.

This CDR3 is CASSITSYNEQFF. Here the CDR3 DNA reads TGTGCCAGCAGTATTACCTCCTACAATGAGCAGTTCTTC. V and J are TRBV12-3 or TRBV12-4 and TRBJ2-1, with D unresolved. The V end lost 5 bases, the J end lost 0 bases, and 5 bases lay between the germline ends. There are 13 residues in the CDR3.

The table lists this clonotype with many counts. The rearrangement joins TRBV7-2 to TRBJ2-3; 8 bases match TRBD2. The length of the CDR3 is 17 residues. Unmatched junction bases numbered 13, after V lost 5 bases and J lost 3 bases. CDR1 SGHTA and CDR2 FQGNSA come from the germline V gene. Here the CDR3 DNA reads TGTGCCAGCAGCCCTAGCGCATTAGCGGGGAGAACAGATACGCAGTATTTT. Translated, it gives CASSPSALAGRTDTQYF.

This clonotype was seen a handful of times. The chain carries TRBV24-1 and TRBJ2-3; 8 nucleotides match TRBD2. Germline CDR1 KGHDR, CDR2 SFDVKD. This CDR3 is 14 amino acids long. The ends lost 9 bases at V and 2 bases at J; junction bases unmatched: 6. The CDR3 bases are TGTGCCACCGGAACCGGACTAGCCACAGATACGCAGTATTTT. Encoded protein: CATGTGLATDTQYF.

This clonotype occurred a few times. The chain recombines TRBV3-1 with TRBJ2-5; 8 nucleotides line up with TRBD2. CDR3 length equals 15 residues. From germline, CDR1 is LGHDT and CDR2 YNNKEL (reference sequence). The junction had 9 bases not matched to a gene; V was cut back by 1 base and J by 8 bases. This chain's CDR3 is CASSQVVAGSGTQYF. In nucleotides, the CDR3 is TGTGCCAGCAGCCAAGTAGTAGCGGGATCCGGTACCCAGTACTTC.

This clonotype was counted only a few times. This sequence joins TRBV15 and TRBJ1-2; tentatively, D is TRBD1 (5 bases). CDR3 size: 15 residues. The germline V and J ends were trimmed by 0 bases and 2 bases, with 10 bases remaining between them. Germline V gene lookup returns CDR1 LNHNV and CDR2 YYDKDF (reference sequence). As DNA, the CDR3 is TGTGCCACCAGCAGAGACAGGGTGCTGAACTATGGCTACACCTTC. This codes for CATSRDRVLNYGYTF. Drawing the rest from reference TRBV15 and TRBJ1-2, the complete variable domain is DAMVIQNPRYQVTQFGKPVTLSCSQTLNHNVMYWYQQKSSQAPKLLFHYYDKDFNNEADTPDNFQSRRPNTSFCFLDIRSPGLGDTAMYLCATSRDRVLNYGYTFGSGTRLTVV.

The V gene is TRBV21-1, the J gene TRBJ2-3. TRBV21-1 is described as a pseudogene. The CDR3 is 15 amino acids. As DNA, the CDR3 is TGTGCCAGCAGCAGGAAGCGGGGGAACACAGATACGCAGTATTTT. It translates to CASSRKRGNTDTQYF.

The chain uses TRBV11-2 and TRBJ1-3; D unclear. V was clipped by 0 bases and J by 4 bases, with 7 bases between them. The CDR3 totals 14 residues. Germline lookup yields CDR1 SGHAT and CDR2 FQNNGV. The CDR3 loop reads CASSLDRIGNTIYF. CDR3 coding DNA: TGTGCCAGCAGCTTAGACAGGATCGGAAACACCATATATTTT. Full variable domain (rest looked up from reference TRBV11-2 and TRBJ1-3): EAGVAQSPRYKIIEKRQSVAFWCNPISGHATLYWYQQILGQGPKLLIQFQNNGVVDDSQLPKDRFSAERLKGVDSTLKIQPAKLEDSAVYLCASSLDRIGNTIYFGEGSWLTVV.

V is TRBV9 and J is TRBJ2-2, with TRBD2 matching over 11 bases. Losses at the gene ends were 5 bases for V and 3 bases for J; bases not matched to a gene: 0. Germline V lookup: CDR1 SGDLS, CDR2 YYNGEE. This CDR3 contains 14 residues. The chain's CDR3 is CASRGLADTGELFF. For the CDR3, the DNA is TGTGCCAGCAGGGGACTAGCGGACACCGGGGAGCTGTTTTTT.

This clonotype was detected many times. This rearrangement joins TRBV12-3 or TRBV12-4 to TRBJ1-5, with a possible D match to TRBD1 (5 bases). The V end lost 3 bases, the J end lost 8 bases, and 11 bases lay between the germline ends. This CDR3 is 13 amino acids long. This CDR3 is CASSFQGLEPQHF. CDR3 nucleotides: TGTGCCAGCAGTTTCCAGGGTTTGGAGCCCCAGCATTTT.

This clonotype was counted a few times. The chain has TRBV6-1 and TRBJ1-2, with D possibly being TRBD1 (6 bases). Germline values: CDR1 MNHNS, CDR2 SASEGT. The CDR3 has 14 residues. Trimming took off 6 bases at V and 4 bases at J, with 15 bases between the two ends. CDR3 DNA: TGTGCCAGCAGCCCTACAGGGCCGCGCTATGGCTACACCTTC. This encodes CASSPTGPRYGYTF.

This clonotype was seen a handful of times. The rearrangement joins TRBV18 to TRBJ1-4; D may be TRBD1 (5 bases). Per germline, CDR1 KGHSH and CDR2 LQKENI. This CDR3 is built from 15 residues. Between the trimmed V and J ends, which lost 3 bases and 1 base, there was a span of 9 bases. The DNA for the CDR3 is TGTGCCAGCTCACCTAGGGACGGAACTAATGAAAAACTGTTTTTT. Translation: CASSPRDGTNEKLFF.

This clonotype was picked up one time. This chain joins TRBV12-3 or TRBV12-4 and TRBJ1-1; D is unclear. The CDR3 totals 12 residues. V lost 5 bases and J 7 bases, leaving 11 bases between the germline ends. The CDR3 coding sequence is TGTGCCAGCAGTATAGGTAGAGGTGAAGCTTTCTTT. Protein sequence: CASSIGRGEAFF.

The CDR3 loop reads CASSFQGASYNEQFF. In DNA form, the CDR3 reads TGCGCCAGCAGCTTCCAGGGGGCCTCCTACAATGAGCAGTTCTTC. The chain combines TRBV5-1 with TRBJ2-1; 8 bases are shared with TRBD1. Germline CDR1 reads SGHRS; CDR2 reads YFSETQ. This CDR3 region has 15 residues. The J segment lost 0 bases and the V segment lost 2 bases, leaving 1 base of the junction unmatched.